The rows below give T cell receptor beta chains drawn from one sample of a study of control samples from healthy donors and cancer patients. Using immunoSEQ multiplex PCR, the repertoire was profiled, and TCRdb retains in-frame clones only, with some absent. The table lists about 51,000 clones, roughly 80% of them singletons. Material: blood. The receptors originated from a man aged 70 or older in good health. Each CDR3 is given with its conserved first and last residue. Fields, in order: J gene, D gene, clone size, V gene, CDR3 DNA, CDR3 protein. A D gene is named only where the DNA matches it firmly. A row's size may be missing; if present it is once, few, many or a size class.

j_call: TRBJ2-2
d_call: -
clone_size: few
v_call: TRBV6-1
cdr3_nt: TGTGCCAGCAGTGAAAGGGGACGCGCGAACACCGGGGAGCTGTTTTTT
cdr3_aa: CASSERGRANTGELFF

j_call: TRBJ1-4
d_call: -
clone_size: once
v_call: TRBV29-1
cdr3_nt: TGCAGCGTTGAAGGGGTCCCGAATGAAAAACTGTTTTTT
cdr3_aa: CSVEGVPNEKLFF

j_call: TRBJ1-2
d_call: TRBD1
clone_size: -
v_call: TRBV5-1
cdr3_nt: TGCGCCAGCAGCTTGATTTTGCAGGGGGCTGACCCTAACTATGGCTACACCTTC
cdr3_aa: CASSLILQGADPNYGYTF

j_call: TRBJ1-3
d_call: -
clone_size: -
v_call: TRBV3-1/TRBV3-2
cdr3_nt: TGTGCCAGCAGCCCCAGACAGCGCTCTGGAAACACCATATATTTT
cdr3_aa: CASSPRQRSGNTIYF

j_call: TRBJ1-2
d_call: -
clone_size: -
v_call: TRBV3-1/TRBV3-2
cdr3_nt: TGTGCCAGCAGCCAAGAGTTGTATGGTGGCTACACCTTC
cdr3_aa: CASSQELYGGYTF

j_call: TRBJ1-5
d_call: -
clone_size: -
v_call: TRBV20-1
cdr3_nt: TGCAGTGCTAGTCTTAGTCCCAATCAGCCCCAGCATTTT
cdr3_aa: CSASLSPNQPQHF

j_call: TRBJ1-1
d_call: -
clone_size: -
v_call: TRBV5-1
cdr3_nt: TGCGCCAGCAGCTTCAATGCCGGGGTGGGCACTGAAGCTTTCTTT
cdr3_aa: CASSFNAGVGTEAFF

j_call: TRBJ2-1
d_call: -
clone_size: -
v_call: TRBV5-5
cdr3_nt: TGTGCCAGCACTTCAGGCTATGAGCAGTTCTTC
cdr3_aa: CASTSGYEQFF

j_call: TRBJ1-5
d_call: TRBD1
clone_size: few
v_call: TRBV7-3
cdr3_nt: TGTGCCAGCAGCTTGGGACAGGCCAATCAGCCCCAGCATTTT
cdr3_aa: CASSLGQANQPQHF

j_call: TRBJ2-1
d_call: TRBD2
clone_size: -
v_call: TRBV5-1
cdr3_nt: TGCGCCAGCAGTTCGGGACTAGCGGGAGGGAAGGGTGAGCAGTTCTTC
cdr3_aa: CASSSGLAGGKGEQFF

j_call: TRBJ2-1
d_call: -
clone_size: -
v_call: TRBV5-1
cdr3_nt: TGCGCCAGCAGCTTTAGATCTATAAATGAGCAGTTCTTC
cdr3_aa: CASSFRSINEQFF

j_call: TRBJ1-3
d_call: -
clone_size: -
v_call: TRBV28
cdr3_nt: TGTGCCAGCAGGCCCGAGGGGAGAACGGGGAGTGGAAACACCATATATTTT
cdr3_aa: CASRPEGRTGSGNTIYF

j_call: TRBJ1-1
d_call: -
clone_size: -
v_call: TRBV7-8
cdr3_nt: TGTGCCAGCAGCTTCCTCTTCCGGGACGATGAGATGAACACTGAAGCTTTCTTT
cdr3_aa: CASSFLFRDDEMNTEAFF

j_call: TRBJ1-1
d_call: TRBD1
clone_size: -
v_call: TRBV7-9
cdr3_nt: TGTGCCAGCAGCACTGACAGGGTCGGAAACACTGAAGCTTTCTTT
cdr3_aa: CASSTDRVGNTEAFF

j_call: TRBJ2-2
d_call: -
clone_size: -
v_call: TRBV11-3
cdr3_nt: TGTGCCAGCAGCTTATCCCCCGGGGATAGCACCGGGGAGCTGTTTTTT
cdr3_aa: CASSLSPGDSTGELFF

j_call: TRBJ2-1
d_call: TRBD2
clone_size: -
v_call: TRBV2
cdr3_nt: TGTGCCAGCAAAAGGGGGTCTACTAGCGGGAGCGGCAATGAGCAGTTCTTC
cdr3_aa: CASKRGSTSGSGNEQFF